This T cell receptor beta chain appears in the sequencing data of a study of cytotoxic CD8 clonotypes in ibrutinib-treated CLL (dated by TCRdb to about 2021). With regard to the full study: The cohort included roughly 15 treatment-naive and ten to twelve relapsed/refractory patients; around 18 were IGHV unmutated. Responses were partial in some 24 patients and complete in 2; after median approximately 69 months follow-up, some 14 stayed in remission and about twelve progressed. Response samples were taken after a median of around 13 months on treatment, ranging from roughly 6 to 36 months. On average, each sample yielded 255,043 productive templates and 94,082 productive rearrangements. Of the roughly 81 people in the trial, 26 had longitudinal samples available. Cryopreserved peripheral blood mononuclear cells were collected at three points: before therapy, at response, and at either sustained remission or disease progression. Every remission and progressive disease sample was obtained while ibrutinib was still being received by the patients.

On a MiSeq, deep resolution sequencing aimed for a depth between 1 in 1 million and 1 in 200,000 T cells, with each clonotype covered approximately 9.8x on average. The immunoSEQ hsTCRB Kit was used to generate TCR beta libraries. In the source study's methods: The data were analyzed with ImmunoSEQ Analyzer and ImmunoSEQ Data Assistant, and V, D and J gene assignments followed IMGT definitions. Clonality, with values ranging from 0 to 1, was calculated as one minus the normalized Shannon entropy of productive rearrangement frequencies. Public clonotype analysis was restricted to overrepresented clonotypes comprising at least 0.05% of each patient's repertoire. Approximately 14 age-matched healthy donor repertoires from immuneACCESS served as clonality controls. This is the immuneACCESS table as TCRdb keeps it, with only in-frame sequences that have V and J called. A part of the clones is gone; compared with another copy, unresolved V genes explain less than half, and the rest is unexplained. V and J calls and clone size follow that table, whereas D and trimming were derived from the DNA. For this sample the table gives about 140,000 clones, of which 80% were detected only once. The top ten clonotypes cover less than 8.5% of the sample.

Regarding this clone: It lacks a known antigen. No base quality information exists; no much larger clone differs at one position.

For TCR beta library preparation, roughly 2 micrograms of genomic DNA were extracted from the cryopreserved PBMCs. Longitudinal blood samples from CLL patients on ibrutinib monotherapy underwent high-throughput TCR beta sequencing. The patients took part in an open-label, single-center phase 2 trial of ibrutinib monotherapy. Broad study findings and their caveats: An increase in clonality was observed at ibrutinib response, with clonality remaining stable during sustained remission and falling back toward baseline at progression. Public clonotypes were rare and either shrank or stayed stable during treatment, and the rise in clonality at ibrutinib response reflected expansion of private clonotypes. Baseline clonality exceeded that of age-matched healthy donors and correlated strongly with circulating CD8+ T-cell counts. Sampling times were not matched between patients in sustained remission and patients whose disease was progressing, and lymph node repertoires were not examined.

V is trimmed back by 4 bases and J by 5 bases, and the junction contains 6 bases that no gene match accounts for. Reading the germline V gene (reference sequence) gives CDR1 MNHNY and CDR2 SVGAGI. There are 14 amino acids in the CDR3, from cysteine to phenylalanine inclusive. Of all the DNA, just the CDR3 is kept, 42 bases in frame from base 1. Here the chain combines TRBV6-6 and TRBJ2-7, with 9 middle bases fitting TRBD1. The sample in question was PBMCs, obtained after 36 months of ibrutinib treatment. The TCR was taken from a human donor with chronic lymphocytic leukemia. The CDR3: CASSFGQGLDEQYF. DNA sequence: TGTGCCAGCAGTTTCGGACAGGGGTTAGACGAGCAGTACTTC.